This T cell receptor (beta chain) is drawn from a study of human T cells and chemical hapten exposure. Whole-study context: Across the whole study, which lasted around 24 weeks, patients were given diphenylcyclopropenone on the scalp once a week.

Study conclusions and caveats: The donors suffered from alopecia, so their immune response may not match that of healthy people.

The time point is: pre-sensitization, week 0. Treatment denoted: therapeutic diphenylcyclopropenone sensitization with weekly scalp DPC. MiXCR, run by TCRdb on the RACE reads, gives a single entry per CDR3 protein. The sample shows more than 80,000 distinct CDR3 sequences, approximately 11% of them seen only once. This clonotype occurred many times. Its specificity is unknown. This CDR3 comprises 12 residues. Germline loops: CDR1 SGHRS, CDR2 YFSETQ. V was pared by 4 bases and J by 8 bases, with 12 bases between. The source material was whole blood, sampled in connection with sensitization to the hapten diphenylcyclopropenone (DPC). The chain joins TRBV5-1 to TRBJ1-2; D perhaps matches TRBD1 (5 bases). The clonotype comes from an older woman with alopecia areata. Some clones in this sample may be carry-over from other donors' samples. CDR3 protein: CASSPGGGGYTF. CDR3 bases: TGCGCCAGCAGCCCGGGCGGGGGAGGCTACACCTTC.